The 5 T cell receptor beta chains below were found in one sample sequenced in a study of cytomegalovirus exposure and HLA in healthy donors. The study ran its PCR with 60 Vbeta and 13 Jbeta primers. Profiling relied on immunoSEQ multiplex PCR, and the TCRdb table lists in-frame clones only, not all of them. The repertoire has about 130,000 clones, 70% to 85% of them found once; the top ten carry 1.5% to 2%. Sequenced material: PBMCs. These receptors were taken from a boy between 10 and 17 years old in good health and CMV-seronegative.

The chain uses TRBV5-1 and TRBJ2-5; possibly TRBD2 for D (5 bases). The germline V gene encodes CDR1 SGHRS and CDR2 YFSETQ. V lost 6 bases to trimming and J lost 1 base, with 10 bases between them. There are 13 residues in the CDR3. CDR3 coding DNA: TGCGCCAGCAAGGCCCGGGGCCAAGAGACCCAGTACTTC. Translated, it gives CASKARGQETQYF.

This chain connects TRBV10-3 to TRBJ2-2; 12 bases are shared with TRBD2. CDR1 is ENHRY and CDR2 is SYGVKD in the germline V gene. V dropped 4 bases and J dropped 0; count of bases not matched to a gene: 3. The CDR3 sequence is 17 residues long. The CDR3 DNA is TGTGCCATCAGTGCCACTAGCGGGGGGACGAACACCGGGGAGCTGTTTTTT. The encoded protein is CAISATSGGTNTGELFF.

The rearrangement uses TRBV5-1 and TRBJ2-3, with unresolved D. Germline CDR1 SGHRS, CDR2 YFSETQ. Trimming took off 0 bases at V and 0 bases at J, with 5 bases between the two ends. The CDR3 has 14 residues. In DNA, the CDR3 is TGCGCCAGCAGCTTGGTACTGAGCACAGATACGCAGTATTTT. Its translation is CASSLVLSTDTQYF.

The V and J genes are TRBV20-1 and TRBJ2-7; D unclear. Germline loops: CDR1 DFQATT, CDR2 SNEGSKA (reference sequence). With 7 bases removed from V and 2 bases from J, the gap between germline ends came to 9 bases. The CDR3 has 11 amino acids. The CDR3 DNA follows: TGCAGTGAAAGAGCGACCTACGAGCAGTACTTC. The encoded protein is CSERATYEQYF.

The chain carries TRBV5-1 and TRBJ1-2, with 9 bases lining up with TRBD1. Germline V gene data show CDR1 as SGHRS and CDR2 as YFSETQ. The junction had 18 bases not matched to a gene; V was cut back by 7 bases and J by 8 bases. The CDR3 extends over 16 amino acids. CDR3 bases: TGCGCCAGCCTATTACGGGAACAGGGGGCAAAAGGCGGCTACACCTTC. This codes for CASLLREQGAKGGYTF.